The present TCR beta chain was sequenced within a study of blood T cells in healthy people across ages (dated by TCRdb to 2014 to 2015). Background for the entire study: In model experiments, roughly one uniquely barcoded TCR beta cDNA molecule per two T cells was captured by template switching. Age-related changes in TCR beta repertoire diversity were measured in the study by deep sequencing normalized with unique cDNA molecular identifiers. Four age groups were formed from the donors: young (average 16 years), middle-aged (approximately 40), aged (about 62) and long-lived (approximately 80). To avoid experimental bias, donors of different ages were randomly spread across the sequencing lanes. The study analyzed two additional independent replicas of 1 million unique cDNA reads from the same blood draw for two donors, one aged 18 to 30 and one aged 80 or older. Study-wide conclusions, independent of this receptor: The CMV infection status of donors was not known, potentially confounding age-related changes in expanded clonotypes. Since profiling was done on bulk unsorted PBMCs, naive and antigen-experienced compartments could not be conclusively compared. As age increased, observed TCR beta diversity per million T cells dropped in a roughly linear way, and a significant reduction was already evident by age about 40. A strong correlation was found between observed TCR beta diversity and the percentage of naive T cells measured by flow cytometry. Total diversity estimates from one million sequenced T cells were considered lower bounds and underestimates. Compared with the aged group, the long-lived group had more naive CD4+ T cells, fewer expanded clones and increased TCR diversity, a pattern suggesting age selection.

Libraries were constructed by 5' RACE. Data came from an Illumina HiSeq 2500. A second PCR of about 7 to 12 cycles was run with a J-beta primer mix and a sample-barcoded 5' primer. Each TCR beta cDNA molecule received a unique molecular identifier from a template-switch 5' adaptor carrying 12 random nucleotides. Each sample yielded at least 3 million CDR3-containing paired-end reads. The Mint cDNA synthesis kit, primed by a TRBC-specific oligonucleotide, was used to synthesize first-strand cDNA from all RNA. Following uracil-DNA glycosylase treatment, a first 18-cycle PCR with universal primers M1SS and BC2_uni_R was performed on all cDNA. From the authors' description of their analysis: Each sample was normalized by randomly selecting 1 million high-quality reads, each carrying a distinct molecular identifier. Reads with shared molecular identifiers were discarded instead of being binned into consensus sequences. MiTCR, run with a Q25 quality threshold and the strictest error-elimination algorithm, handled CDR3 identification, clonotype clustering and error correction. A nonparametric unseen species model with Euler transformation was used to estimate a lower bound on total TCR beta diversity. Through fastp at Q25 and MiXCR, TCRdb rebuilt clones from the public reads, retaining in-frame beta chains. Rows merge per CDR3 protein into single entries with the most common DNA and genes. These V and J calls rely on TCRdb rather than the paper's analysis. The table for this sample lists around 1,700,000 distinct CDR3 sequences; approximately 28% of them were counted only once. The top ten hold around 7.7% of the sample.

The 35 to 40 donors, aged about 6 to 90 years, were systemically healthy Caucasian individuals from Russia. Ten milliliters of peripheral blood were drawn from each donor into EDTA-treated Vacutainer tubes. PBMCs were isolated by Ficoll-Paque density-gradient centrifugation, with at least 6.5 million obtained per sample. Total RNA, at least 6 micrograms per sample, was extracted from PBMCs with Trizol reagent. For every donor, flow cytometry on a PBMC aliquot measured the percentage of naive CD45RAhigh/CD27high T cells. This clonotype was detected only a few times. Its antigen is currently not known. Per-nucleotide qualities are absent, and no much larger clonotype sits a single base away. Between the V and J ends, shortened by 0 bases and 5 bases respectively, the junction contains 7 bases. Counted from cysteine to phenylalanine, this CDR3 has 12 amino acids. Of all the DNA, just the CDR3 is kept, 36 bases in frame from base 1. CDR1 DFQATT and CDR2 SNEGSKA are derived from the germline V gene (reference sequence).

The rearrangement joined TRBV20-1 to TRBJ1-1; TRBD1 is a weak D gene call, 6 bases matching. Sequenced sample: blood. This sequence originates from a woman in her twenties or thirties in good health. At the DNA level, the sequence is TGCAGTGCTAGAGATCAGGGGACTGAAGCTTTCTTT. This is translated as CSARDQGTEAFF.